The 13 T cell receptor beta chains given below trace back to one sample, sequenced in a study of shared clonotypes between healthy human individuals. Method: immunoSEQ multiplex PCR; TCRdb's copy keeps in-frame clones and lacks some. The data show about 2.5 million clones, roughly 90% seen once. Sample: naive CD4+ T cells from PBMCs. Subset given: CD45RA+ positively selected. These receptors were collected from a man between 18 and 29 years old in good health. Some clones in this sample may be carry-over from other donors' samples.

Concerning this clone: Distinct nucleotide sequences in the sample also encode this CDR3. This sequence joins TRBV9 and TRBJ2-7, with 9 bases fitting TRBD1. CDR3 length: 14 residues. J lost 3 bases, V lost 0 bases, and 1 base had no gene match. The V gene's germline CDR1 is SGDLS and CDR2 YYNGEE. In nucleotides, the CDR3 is TGTGCCAGCAGCGTAGGACAGGGGGTCTACGAGCAGTACTTC. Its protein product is CASSVGQGVYEQYF.

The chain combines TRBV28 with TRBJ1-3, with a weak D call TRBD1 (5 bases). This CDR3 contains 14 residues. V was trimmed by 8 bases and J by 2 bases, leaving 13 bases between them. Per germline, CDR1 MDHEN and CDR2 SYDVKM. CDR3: CASGGPGTGNTIYF. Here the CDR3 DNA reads TGTGCCAGCGGGGGACCGGGGACTGGAAACACCATATATTTT.

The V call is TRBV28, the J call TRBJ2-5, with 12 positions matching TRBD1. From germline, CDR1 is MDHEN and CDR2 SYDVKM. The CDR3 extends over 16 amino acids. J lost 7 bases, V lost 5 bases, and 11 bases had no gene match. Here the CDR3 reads CASSVEGTGGSRTQYF. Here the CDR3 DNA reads TGTGCCAGCAGTGTAGAAGGGACAGGGGGCTCTAGGACCCAGTACTTC.

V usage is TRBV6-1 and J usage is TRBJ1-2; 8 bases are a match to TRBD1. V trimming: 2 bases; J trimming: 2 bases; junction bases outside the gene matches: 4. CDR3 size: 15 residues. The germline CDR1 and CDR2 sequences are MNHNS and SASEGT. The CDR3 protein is CASSEYTGGNYGYTF. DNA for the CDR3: TGTGCCAGCAGTGAATATACAGGGGGAAACTATGGCTACACCTTC.

The CDR3: CASSERDKILAGARFF. CDR3 in DNA: TGTGCCAGCAGTGAGCGGGACAAGATTTTAGCGGGAGCGCGGTTCTTC. This rearrangement joins TRBV6-1 to TRBJ2-1; 9 bases line up with TRBD2. Trimming took 3 bases from V and 15 from J; bases not matched to a gene: 18. Germline CDR1 reads MNHNS; CDR2 reads SASEGT. The CDR3 runs to 16 residues.

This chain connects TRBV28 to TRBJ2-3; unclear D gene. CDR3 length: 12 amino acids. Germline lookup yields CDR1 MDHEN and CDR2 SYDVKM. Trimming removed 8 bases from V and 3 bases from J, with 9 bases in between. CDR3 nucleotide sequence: TGTGCCAGCTCGGCCCAAACAGATACGCAGTATTTT. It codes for CASSAQTDTQYF. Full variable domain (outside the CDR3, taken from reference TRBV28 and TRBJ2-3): DVKVTQSSRYLVKRTGEKVFLECVQDMDHENMFWYRQDPGLGLRLIYFSYDVKMKEKGDIPEGYSVSREKKERFSLILESASTNQTSMYLCASSAQTDTQYFGPGTRLTVL.

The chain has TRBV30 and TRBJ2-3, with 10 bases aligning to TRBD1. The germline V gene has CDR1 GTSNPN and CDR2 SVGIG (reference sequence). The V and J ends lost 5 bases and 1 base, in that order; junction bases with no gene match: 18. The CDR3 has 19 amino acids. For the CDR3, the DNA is TGTGCCTGGGACCCCACGGGGACAGGGGCCTCCCCAGGCACAGATACGCAGTATTTT. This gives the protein CAWDPTGTGASPGTDTQYF.

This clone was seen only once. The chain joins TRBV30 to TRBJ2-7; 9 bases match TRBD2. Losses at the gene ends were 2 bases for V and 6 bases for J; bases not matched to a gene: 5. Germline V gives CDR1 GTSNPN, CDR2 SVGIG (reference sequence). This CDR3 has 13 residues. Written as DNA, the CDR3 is TGTGCCTGGAGTAATCTAGCGGGACGCGAGCAGTACTTC. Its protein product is CAWSNLAGREQYF. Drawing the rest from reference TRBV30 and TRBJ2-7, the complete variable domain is SQTIHQWPATLVQPVGSPLSLECTVEGTSNPNLYWYRQAAGRGLQLLFYSVGIGQISSEVPQNLSASRPQDRQFILSSKKLLLSDSGFYLCAWSNLAGREQYFGPGTRLTVT.

The CDR3 spells CSVEEDLASETQYF. CDR3 in DNA: TGCAGCGTTGAAGAAGATCTAGCTTCAGAGACCCAGTACTTC. The chain combines TRBV29-1 with TRBJ2-5, with D possibly matching TRBD2 (5 bases). CDR1 and CDR2 (germline): SQVTM, ANQGSEA. CDR3 size: 14 residues. Trimming stripped 0 bases from V and 4 bases from J, with 12 bases between. The complete variable domain, with remaining parts taken from reference TRBV29-1 and TRBJ2-5, reads SAVISQKPSRDICQRGTSLTIQCQVDSQVTMMFWYRQQPGQSLTLIATANQGSEATYESGFVIDKFPISRPNLTFSTLTVSNMSPEDSSIYLCSVEEDLASETQYFGPGTRLLVL.

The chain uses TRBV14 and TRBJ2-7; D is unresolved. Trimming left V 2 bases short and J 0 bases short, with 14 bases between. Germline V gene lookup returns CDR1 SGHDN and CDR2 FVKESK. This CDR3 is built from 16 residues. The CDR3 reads CASSQIDYRGSYEQYF. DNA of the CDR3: TGTGCCAGCAGCCAAATCGATTACAGAGGCTCCTACGAGCAGTACTTC.

The CDR3 sequence is CASSEAQVNTDTQYF. The CDR3 DNA reads as TGTGCCAGCAGTGAAGCTCAGGTCAACACAGATACGCAGTATTTT. This rearrangement joins TRBV6-1 to TRBJ2-3, with D uncertain. V shed 0 bases and J shed 2 bases, with 9 bases lying between them. CDR1 and CDR2 from the germline V gene are MNHNS and SASEGT. The CDR3 covers 15 residues.

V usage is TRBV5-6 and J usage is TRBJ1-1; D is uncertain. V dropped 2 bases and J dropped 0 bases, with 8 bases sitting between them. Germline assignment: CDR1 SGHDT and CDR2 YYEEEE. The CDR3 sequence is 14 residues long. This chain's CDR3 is CASSFGEMNTEAFF. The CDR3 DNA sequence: TGTGCCAGCAGCTTCGGGGAAATGAACACTGAAGCTTTCTTT.

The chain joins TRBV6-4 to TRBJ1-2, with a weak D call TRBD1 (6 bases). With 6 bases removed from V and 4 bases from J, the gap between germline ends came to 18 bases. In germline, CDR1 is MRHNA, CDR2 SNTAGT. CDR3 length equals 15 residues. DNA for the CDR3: TGTGCCAGCAGGAGGGACAATCGAGGGTTCTATGGCTACACCTTC. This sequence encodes CASRRDNRGFYGYTF.